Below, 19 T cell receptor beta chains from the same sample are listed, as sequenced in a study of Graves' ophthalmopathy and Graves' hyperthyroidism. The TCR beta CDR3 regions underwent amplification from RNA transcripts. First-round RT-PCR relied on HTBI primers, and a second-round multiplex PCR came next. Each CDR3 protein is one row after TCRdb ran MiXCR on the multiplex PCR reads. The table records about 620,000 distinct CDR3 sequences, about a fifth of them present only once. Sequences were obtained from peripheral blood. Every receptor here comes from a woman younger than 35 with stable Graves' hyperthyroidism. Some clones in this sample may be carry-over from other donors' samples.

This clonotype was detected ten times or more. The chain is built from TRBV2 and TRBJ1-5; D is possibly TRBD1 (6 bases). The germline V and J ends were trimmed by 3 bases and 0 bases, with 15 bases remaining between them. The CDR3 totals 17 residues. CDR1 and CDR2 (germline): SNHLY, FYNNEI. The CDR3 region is CASSEGFGQYSNQPQHF. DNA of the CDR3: TGTGCCAGCAGTGAGGGGTTTGGACAGTATAGCAATCAGCCCCAGCATTTT.

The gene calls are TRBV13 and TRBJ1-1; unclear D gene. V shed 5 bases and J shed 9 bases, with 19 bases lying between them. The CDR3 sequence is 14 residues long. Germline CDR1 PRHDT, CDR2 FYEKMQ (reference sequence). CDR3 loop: CASSPRTPAPQAFF. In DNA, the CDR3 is TGTGCCAGCAGCCCACGGACCCCTGCACCGCAAGCTTTCTTT.

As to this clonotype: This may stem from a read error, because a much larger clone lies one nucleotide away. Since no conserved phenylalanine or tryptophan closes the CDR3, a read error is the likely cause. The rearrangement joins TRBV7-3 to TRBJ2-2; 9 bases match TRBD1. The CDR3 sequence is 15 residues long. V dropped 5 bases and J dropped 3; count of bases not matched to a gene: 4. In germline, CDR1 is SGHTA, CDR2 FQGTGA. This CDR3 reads CASSIDRGDTGELFL. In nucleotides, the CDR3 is TGTGCCAGCAGCATTGACAGGGGGGACACCGGGGAGCTGTTTTTG.

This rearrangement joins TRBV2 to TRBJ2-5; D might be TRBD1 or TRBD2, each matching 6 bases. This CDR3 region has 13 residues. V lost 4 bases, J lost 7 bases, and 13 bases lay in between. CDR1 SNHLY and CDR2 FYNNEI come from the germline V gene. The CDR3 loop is CASSAEGGMTQYF. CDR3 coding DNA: TGTGCCAGCAGTGCAGAGGGGGGAATGACCCAGTACTTC.

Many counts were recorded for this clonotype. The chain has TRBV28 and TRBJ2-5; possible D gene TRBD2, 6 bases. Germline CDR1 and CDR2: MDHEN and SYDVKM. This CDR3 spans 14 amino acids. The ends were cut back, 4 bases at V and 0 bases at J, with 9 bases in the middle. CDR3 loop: CASSWRGYQETQYF. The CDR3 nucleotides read TGTGCCAGCAGTTGGCGGGGTTACCAAGAGACCCAGTACTTC. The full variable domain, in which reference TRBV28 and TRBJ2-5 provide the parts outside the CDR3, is DVKVTQSSRYLVKRTGEKVFLECVQDMDHENMFWYRQDPGLGLRLIYFSYDVKMKEKGDIPEGYSVSREKKERFSLILESASTNQTSMYLCASSWRGYQETQYFGPGTRLLVL.

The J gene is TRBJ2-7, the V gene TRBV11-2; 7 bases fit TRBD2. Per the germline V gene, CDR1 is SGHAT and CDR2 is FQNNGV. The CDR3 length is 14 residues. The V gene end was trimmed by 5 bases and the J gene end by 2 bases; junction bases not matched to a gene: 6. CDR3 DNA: TGTGCCAGCAGCCTCACTAGCGACCCCTACGAGCAGTACTTC. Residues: CASSLTSDPYEQYF.

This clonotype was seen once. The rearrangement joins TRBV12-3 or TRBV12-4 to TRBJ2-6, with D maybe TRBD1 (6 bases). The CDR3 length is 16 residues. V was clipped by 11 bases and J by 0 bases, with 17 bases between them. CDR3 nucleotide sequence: TGTGCCGCACTACGGAAGGGGGTCTCTGGGGCCAACGTCCTGACTTTC. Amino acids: CAALRKGVSGANVLTF.

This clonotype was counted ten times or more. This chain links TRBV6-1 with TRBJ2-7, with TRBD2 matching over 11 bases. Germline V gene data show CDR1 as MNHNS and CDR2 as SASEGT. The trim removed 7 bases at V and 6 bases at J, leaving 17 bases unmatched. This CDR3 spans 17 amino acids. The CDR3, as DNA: TGTGCCAGCAACTTGGAACTAGCGGGAGAAGCGTTCTCCGAGCAGTACTTC. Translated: CASNLELAGEAFSEQYF.

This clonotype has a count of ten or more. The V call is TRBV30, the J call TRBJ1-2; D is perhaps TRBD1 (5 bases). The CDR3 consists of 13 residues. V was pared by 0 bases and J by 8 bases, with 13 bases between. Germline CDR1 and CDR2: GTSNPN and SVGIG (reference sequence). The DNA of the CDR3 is TGTGCCTGGAGTGTCCCAGGGATCACGGGCTACACCTTC. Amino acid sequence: CAWSVPGITGYTF.

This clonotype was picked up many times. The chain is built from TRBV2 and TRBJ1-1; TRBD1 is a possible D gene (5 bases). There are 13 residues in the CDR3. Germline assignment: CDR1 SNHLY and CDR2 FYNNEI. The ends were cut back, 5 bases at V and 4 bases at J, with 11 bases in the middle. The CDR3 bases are TGTGCCAGCAGTTCAGACGGGGGCACTGAAGCTTTCTTT. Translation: CASSSDGGTEAFF. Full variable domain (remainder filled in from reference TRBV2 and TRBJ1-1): EPEVTQTPSHQVTQMGQEVILRCVPISNHLYFYWYRQILGQKVEFLVSFYNNEISEKSEIFDDQFSVERPDGSNFTLKIRSTKLEDSAMYFCASSSDGGTEAFFGQGTRLTVV.

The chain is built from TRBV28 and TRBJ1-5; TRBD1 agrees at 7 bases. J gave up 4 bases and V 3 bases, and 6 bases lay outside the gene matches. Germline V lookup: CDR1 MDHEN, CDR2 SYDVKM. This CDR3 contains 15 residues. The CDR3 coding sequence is TGTGCCAGCAGTTTTGAGGGGGCGCGGAATCAGCCCCAGCATTTT. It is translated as CASSFEGARNQPQHF.

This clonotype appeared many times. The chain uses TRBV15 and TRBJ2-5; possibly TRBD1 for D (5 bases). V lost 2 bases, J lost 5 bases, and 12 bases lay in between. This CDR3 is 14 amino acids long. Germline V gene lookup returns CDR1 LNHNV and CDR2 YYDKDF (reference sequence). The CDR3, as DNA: TGTGCCACCAGCAGACCAGACAGTGGGGAGACCCAGTACTTC. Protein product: CATSRPDSGETQYF.

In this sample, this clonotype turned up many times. The CDR3 nucleotides are TGTGCCAGCACACAGGGGTACACCGGGGAGCTGTTTTTT. Its translation: CASTQGYTGELFF. This rearrangement joins TRBV6-1 to TRBJ2-2; 7 nucleotides match TRBD1. This CDR3 is built from 13 residues. V dropped 7 bases and J dropped 3; count of bases not matched to a gene: 2. The germline V gene has CDR1 MNHNS and CDR2 SASEGT.

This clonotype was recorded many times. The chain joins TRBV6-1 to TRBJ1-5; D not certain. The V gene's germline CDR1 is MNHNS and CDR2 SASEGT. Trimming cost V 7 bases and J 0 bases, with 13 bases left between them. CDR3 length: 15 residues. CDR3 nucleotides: TGTGCCAGCACCTCCGAGGCAGTTAGCAATCAGCCCCAGCATTTT. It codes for CASTSEAVSNQPQHF.

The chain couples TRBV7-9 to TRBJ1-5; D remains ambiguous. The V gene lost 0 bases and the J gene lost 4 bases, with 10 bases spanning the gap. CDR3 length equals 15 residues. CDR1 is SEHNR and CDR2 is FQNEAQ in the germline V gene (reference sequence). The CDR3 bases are TGTGCCAGCAGCTTAGCTGGGAACGGGAATCAGCCCCAGCATTTT. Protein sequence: CASSLAGNGNQPQHF.

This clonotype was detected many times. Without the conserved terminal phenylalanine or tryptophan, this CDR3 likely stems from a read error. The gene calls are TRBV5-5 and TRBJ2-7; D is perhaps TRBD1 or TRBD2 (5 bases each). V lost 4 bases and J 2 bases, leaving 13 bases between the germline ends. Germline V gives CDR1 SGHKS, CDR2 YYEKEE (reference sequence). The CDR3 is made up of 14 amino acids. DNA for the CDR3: TGTGCCAGCAGCCCCGGGACCGAAACCTACGAGCAGTACCTC. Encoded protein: CASSPGTETYEQYL.

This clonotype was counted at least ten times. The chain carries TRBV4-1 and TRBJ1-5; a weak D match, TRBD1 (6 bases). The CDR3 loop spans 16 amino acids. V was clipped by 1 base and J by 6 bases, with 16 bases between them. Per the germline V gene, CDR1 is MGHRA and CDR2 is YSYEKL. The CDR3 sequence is CASSQGAAGEGQPQHF. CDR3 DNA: TGCGCCAGCAGCCAAGGAGCGGCAGGGGAAGGTCAGCCCCAGCATTTT.

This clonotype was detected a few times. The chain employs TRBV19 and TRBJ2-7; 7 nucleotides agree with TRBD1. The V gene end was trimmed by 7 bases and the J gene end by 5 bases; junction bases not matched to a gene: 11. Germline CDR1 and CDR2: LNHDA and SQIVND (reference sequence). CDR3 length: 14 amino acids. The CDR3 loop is CASKPGQHPNEQYF. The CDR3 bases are TGTGCCAGTAAACCGGGACAGCATCCGAACGAGCAGTACTTC.

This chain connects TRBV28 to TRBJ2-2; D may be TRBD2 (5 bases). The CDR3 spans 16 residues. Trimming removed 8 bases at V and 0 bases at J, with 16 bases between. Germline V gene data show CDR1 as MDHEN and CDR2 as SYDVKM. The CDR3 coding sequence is TGTGCCAGCCGGGAAAACCGGGCGACGAACACCGGGGAGCTGTTTTTT. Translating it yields CASRENRATNTGELFF.